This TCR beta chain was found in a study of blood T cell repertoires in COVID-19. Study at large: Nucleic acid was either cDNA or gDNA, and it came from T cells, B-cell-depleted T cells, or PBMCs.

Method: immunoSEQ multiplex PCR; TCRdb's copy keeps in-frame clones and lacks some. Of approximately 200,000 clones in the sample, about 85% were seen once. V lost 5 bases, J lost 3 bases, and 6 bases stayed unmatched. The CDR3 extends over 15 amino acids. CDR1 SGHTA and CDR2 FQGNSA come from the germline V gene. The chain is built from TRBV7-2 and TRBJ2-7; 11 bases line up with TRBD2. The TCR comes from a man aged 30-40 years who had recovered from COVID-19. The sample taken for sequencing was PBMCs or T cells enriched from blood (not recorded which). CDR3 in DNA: TGTGCCAGCAGCCGTGTAGCGGGGGGGCGCTACGAGCAGTACTTC. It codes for CASSRVAGGRYEQYF.